These 25 T cell receptor beta chains were sequenced from one sample in a study of OX40 agonist ivuxolimab in advanced cancers. TCRdb keeps only in-frame clones here, not all; method: immunoSEQ multiplex PCR. The sample lists approximately 74,000 clones; approximately 90% were seen once. Sequencing used CD4+ or CD8+ T cells sorted from blood, obtained in a trial of the OX40 agonist ivuxolimab. The receptors were sampled from an adult with an advanced solid tumor such as melanoma, head and neck, liver or kidney cancer.

The chain employs TRBV5-1 and TRBJ2-1, with 7 bases matching TRBD1. The V and J ends lost 2 bases and 7 bases, in that order; junction bases with no gene match: 9. The CDR3 runs to 15 residues. CDR1 SGHRS and CDR2 YFSETQ come from the germline V gene. The CDR3 is CASSFTGVLWNEQFF. In DNA, the CDR3 is TGCGCCAGCAGCTTTACAGGGGTCTTGTGGAATGAGCAGTTCTTC. Together with reference TRBV5-1 and TRBJ2-1, the CDR3 gives the full variable domain: KAGVTQTPRYLIKTRGQQVTLSCSPISGHRSVSWYQQTPGQGLQFLFEYFSETQRNKGNFPGRFSGRQFSNSRSEMNVSTLELGDSALYLCASSFTGVLWNEQFFGPGTRLTVL.

The chain couples TRBV9 to TRBJ2-1; 9 nucleotides line up with TRBD2. This CDR3 has 16 amino acids. V lost 3 bases to trimming and J lost 0 bases; unmatched junction nucleotides: 4. Germline V gene sequence: CDR1 SGDLS, CDR2 YYNGEE. This CDR3 reads CASSGLAGRSYNEQFF. CDR3 sequence (DNA): TGTGCCAGCAGCGGCCTAGCGGGGCGCTCCTACAATGAGCAGTTCTTC. Full variable domain (outside the CDR3, taken from reference TRBV9 and TRBJ2-1): DSGVTQTPKHLITATGQRVTLRCSPRSGDLSVYWYQQSLDQGLQFLIQYYNGEERAKGNILERFSAQQFPDLHSELNLSSLELGDSALYFCASSGLAGRSYNEQFFGPGTRLTVL.

CDR3 sequence reads: CASRLTGYPGDTQYF. The CDR3 region has the DNA TGTGCCAGCAGATTAACAGGGTATCCTGGAGATACGCAGTATTTT. The V and J genes are TRBV6-1 and TRBJ2-3, with a possible D match to TRBD1 (6 bases). Germline CDR1 reads MNHNS; CDR2 reads SASEGT. The V end lost 6 bases, the J end lost 5 bases, and 18 bases lay between the germline ends. The length of the CDR3 is 15 residues.

The table lists this clone with a few counts. This rearrangement joins TRBV7-9 to TRBJ1-4, with D possibly TRBD1 on 5 matching bases. From germline, CDR1 is SEHNR and CDR2 FQNEAQ (reference sequence). This CDR3 contains 15 residues. Between the trimmed V and J ends, which lost 4 bases and 3 bases, there was a span of 12 bases. CDR3: CASSSQGSANEKLFF. The CDR3, as DNA: TGTGCCAGCAGCTCTCAGGGCTCAGCTAATGAAAAACTGTTTTTT.

The CDR3 here is CASSIIRDRGENTGELFF. DNA for the CDR3: TGTGCCAGTAGTATAATACGGGACAGGGGCGAAAACACCGGGGAGCTGTTTTTT. The chain is built from TRBV19 and TRBJ2-2; 10 positions agree with TRBD1. V shed 2 bases and J 2 bases; nucleotides not matched to a gene: 8. From germline, CDR1 is LNHDA and CDR2 SQIVND (reference sequence). CDR3 size: 18 residues. Variable domain in full (rest from reference TRBV19 and TRBJ2-2): DGGITQSPKYLFRKEGQNVTLSCEQNLNHDAMYWYRQDPGQGLRLIYYSQIVNDFQKGDIAEGYSVSREKKESFPLTVTSAQKNPTAFYLCASSIIRDRGENTGELFFGEGSRLTVL.

The genes are TRBV4-1 and TRBJ2-6; D is undetermined. The CDR3 consists of 15 residues. V lost 1 base and J lost 2, with 6 bases in between. In germline, CDR1 is MGHRA, CDR2 YSYEKL. The CDR3 protein is CASSQGGAGANVLTF. CDR3 coding DNA: TGCGCCAGCAGCCAAGGGGGTGCTGGGGCCAACGTCCTGACTTTC.

This clone was observed a single time. The rearrangement joins TRBV6-1 to TRBJ2-1; D is uncertain. This CDR3 is 13 amino acids long. Germline loops: CDR1 MNHNS, CDR2 SASEGT. V gave up 2 bases and J gave up 8 bases, with 10 bases separating them. The chain's CDR3 is CASSELGSDEQFF. The CDR3 DNA sequence: TGTGCCAGCAGTGAACTAGGGTCGGATGAGCAGTTCTTC.

V and J are TRBV20-1 and TRBJ1-2; D is unclear. The germline V and J ends were trimmed by 2 bases and 6 bases, with 4 bases remaining between them. The CDR3 runs to 10 residues. Germline V gene data show CDR1 as DFQATT and CDR2 as SNEGSKA (reference sequence). CDR3 region: CSARQNGYTF. The CDR3 coding sequence is TGCAGTGCTAGACAAAATGGCTACACCTTC.

The chain is built from TRBV19 and TRBJ2-3; 10 nucleotides match TRBD2. Germline CDR1 reads LNHDA; CDR2 reads SQIVND (reference sequence). V lost 3 bases and J lost 6; bases outside the gene matches: 3. The CDR3 sequence is 14 residues long. The CDR3 protein is CASSISGGLDTQYF. The CDR3 region has the DNA TGTGCCAGTAGTATTAGCGGGGGGTTGGATACGCAGTATTTT.

Worth noting for this clone: Distinct nucleotide sequences in the sample also encode this CDR3. The gene calls are TRBV28 and TRBJ2-7; D may be TRBD1 or TRBD2 (5 bases each). CDR3 length: 13 amino acids. V gave up 2 bases and J gave up 0 bases, with 5 bases separating them. In germline, CDR1 is MDHEN, CDR2 SYDVKM. The CDR3 here is CASSLGGSYEQYF. The CDR3 DNA reads as TGTGCCAGCAGTTTAGGGGGCTCCTACGAGCAGTACTTC.

The V call is TRBV29-1, the J call TRBJ2-7; D uncertain. Germline CDR1 and CDR2: SQVTM and ANQGSEA. This CDR3 comprises 12 residues. The V end lost 6 bases, the J end lost 0 bases, and 9 bases lay between the germline ends. The CDR3 DNA follows: TGCAGCGTCCAGACTTACTCCTACGAGCAGTACTTC. Translating gives CSVQTYSYEQYF.

The V call is TRBV4-2, the J call TRBJ2-2; D not certain. This CDR3 has 16 amino acids. V gave up 0 bases and J gave up 6 bases, with 14 bases separating them. Germline-derived CDR1 and CDR2 are LGHNA and YNFKEQ. CDR3 DNA sequence: TGTGCCAGCAGCCAAGACGAGAGACGGGTCGCCGGGGAGCTGTTTTTT. Translated: CASSQDERRVAGELFF.

On this clone itself: The junction shows a germline mismatch at one end, possibly a read error. The chain combines TRBV4-3 with TRBJ1-2; perhaps TRBD1 as D (6 bases). Germline-derived CDR1 and CDR2 are LGHNA and YSLEER. The CDR3 has 13 residues. CDR3 loop: CASSQDYLGRGVF. CDR3 DNA: TGCGCCAGCAGCCAAGATTATTTGGGCAGGGGAGTCTTC.

The chain joins TRBV6-5 to TRBJ1-2, with 10 bases aligning to TRBD1. The V gene end was trimmed by 4 bases and the J gene end by 2 bases; junction bases not matched to a gene: 1. CDR1 MNHEY and CDR2 SVGAGI come from the germline V gene. CDR3 size: 14 residues. Written as DNA, the CDR3 is TGTGCCAGCAGTTGGGGACAGGGGAACTATGGCTACACCTTC. Its translation is CASSWGQGNYGYTF.

The chain couples TRBV5-8 to TRBJ2-3; 7 bases are shared with TRBD1. In germline, CDR1 is SGHTS, CDR2 YDEGEE. Trimming removed 2 bases from V and 1 base from J; junction bases left unmatched: 1. This CDR3 is built from 14 residues. The CDR3 DNA sequence: TGTGCCAGCAGCTTCGGACAGGGCACAGATACGCAGTATTTT. Translating gives CASSFGQGTDTQYF.

The rearrangement joins TRBV4-3 to TRBJ1-2; perhaps TRBD1 as D (5 bases). V was trimmed by 2 bases and J by 6 bases, leaving 16 bases between them. The CDR3 loop spans 15 amino acids. Germline CDR1 and CDR2: LGHNA and YSLEER. The CDR3: CASSQLPTALDGYTF. In nucleotides, the CDR3 is TGCGCCAGCAGCCAACTCCCGACAGCGCTAGATGGCTACACCTTC.

This chain links TRBV27 with TRBJ2-7, with 7 nucleotides matching TRBD2. The CDR3 consists of 14 residues. From germline, CDR1 is MNHEY and CDR2 SMNVEV (reference sequence). V trimming: 3 bases; J trimming: 0 bases; junction bases outside the gene matches: 2. The CDR3: CASSFGGSSYEQYF. The CDR3 DNA follows: TGTGCCAGCAGTTTCGGCGGGAGCTCCTACGAGCAGTACTTC.

The V and J genes are TRBV29-1 and TRBJ1-1; D not certain. There are 14 residues in the CDR3. The ends were cut back, 4 bases at V and 1 base at J, with 13 bases in the middle. CDR1 and CDR2 from the germline V gene are SQVTM and ANQGSEA. The chain's CDR3 is CSVGGSVRNTEAFF. DNA for the CDR3: TGCAGCGTTGGGGGATCCGTCAGGAACACTGAAGCTTTCTTT.

The chain is built from TRBV6-1 and TRBJ2-7; D gene ambiguous. This CDR3 contains 13 residues. Germline lookup yields CDR1 MNHNS and CDR2 SASEGT. Between the trimmed V and J ends, which lost 7 bases and 3 bases, there was a span of 13 bases. CDR3 loop: CASKLGPLYEQYF. In DNA form, the CDR3 reads TGTGCCAGCAAGCTGGGCCCGCTCTACGAGCAGTACTTC.

The chain carries TRBV29-1 and TRBJ2-1; 7 bases are a match to TRBD1. Per germline, CDR1 SQVTM and CDR2 ANQGSEA. The CDR3 sequence is 16 residues long. V lost 3 bases to trimming and J lost 0 bases; unmatched junction nucleotides: 8. The CDR3: CSVEGTGASSYNEQFF. CDR3 sequence (DNA): TGCAGCGTTGAGGGAACAGGGGCTAGCTCCTACAATGAGCAGTTCTTC.

The chain recombines TRBV6-5 with TRBJ1-2; D remains ambiguous. V was trimmed by 0 bases and J by 0 bases, leaving 11 bases between them. The germline gives CDR1 MNHEY, CDR2 SVGAGI. The CDR3 runs to 16 residues. The CDR3 loop reads CASSYSSRTPNYGYTF. CDR3 bases: TGTGCCAGCAGTTACTCGAGCAGGACTCCTAACTATGGCTACACCTTC.

In its sample, this clone was seen a few times. This chain uses TRBV30 with TRBJ1-1; D is uncertain. The CDR3 contains 13 residues. Germline V gene data show CDR1 as GTSNPN and CDR2 as SVGIG (reference sequence). Trimming took off 0 bases at V and 1 base at J, with 6 bases between the two ends. CDR3 nucleotide sequence: TGTGCCTGGAGTGTAAAAGGGAACACTGAAGCTTTCTTT. Amino acids: CAWSVKGNTEAFF.

DNA for the CDR3: TGTGCCAGCAGCTTGAATGGCGGGGAGCTGTTTTTT. Translated: CASSLNGGELFF. The chain carries TRBV11-3 and TRBJ2-2; D is unresolved. Germline V gives CDR1 SGHNT, CDR2 YENEEA. The germline V and J ends were trimmed by 3 bases and 7 bases, with 6 bases remaining between them. This CDR3 contains 12 residues.

The V gene is TRBV27, the J gene TRBJ1-1; 7 bases fit TRBD1. Germline trimming cut 6 bases from V and 8 bases from J; bases unmatched to any gene: 9. Germline loops: CDR1 MNHEY, CDR2 SMNVEV (reference sequence). The CDR3 spans 13 residues. CDR3 sequence: CASSPTTGSEAFF. The DNA of the CDR3 is TGTGCCAGCAGCCCGACGACAGGGTCGGAAGCTTTCTTT.

The rearrangement links TRBV27 to TRBJ2-3, with D unresolved. This CDR3 region has 14 residues. Trimming removed 0 bases from V and 0 bases from J, with 4 bases in between. CDR1 and CDR2 (germline): MNHEY, SMNVEV (reference sequence). CDR3 amino acids: CASSLSDSTDTQYF. The CDR3 DNA follows: TGTGCCAGCAGTTTATCGGACAGCACAGATACGCAGTATTTT.